This T cell receptor (beta chain) was obtained from a study of beta chain features in type 1 diabetes. Study-level findings and limits: A pattern of fewer insertions and more deletions at VDJ junctions was seen in type 1 diabetes patients.

Blood was drawn once from each donor into heparinised tubes. The draws averaged about 120 mL. Via CD45RO/CCR7/CD25/CD127/CD95/CD27, cells of the CD4+ naive, central memory, regulatory and stem cell-like memory subsets were sorted. The CDR3 loop spans 14 amino acids. The V gene's germline CDR1 is SGHRS and CDR2 YFSETQ. V shed 4 bases, J shed 5 bases, and the junction held 7 bases outside the gene matches. The whole isolated RNA underwent reverse transcription, so sequencing captured expressed TCRB transcripts. About 3.7 million reads per sample were averaged for naive, central memory and regulatory samples. Clones were sequenced by immunoSEQ multiplex PCR, and TCRdb holds only the in-frame ones, with some missing. The profile covers 300,000 to 450,000 clones, with over 10% appearing a single time and about 0.017% taken by the ten largest. A note on this clone: Antigen unknown.

The chain combines TRBV5-1 with TRBJ1-1; 8 bases are a match to TRBD1. The clonotype comes from a man younger than 35 in good health. Sequencing input: naive CD4+ T cells from blood. CDR3: CASSGSQGGTEAFF. The CDR3 coding sequence is TGCGCCAGCAGCGGATCACAGGGGGGGACTGAAGCTTTCTTT. Together with reference TRBV5-1 and TRBJ1-1, the CDR3 gives the full variable domain: KAGVTQTPRYLIKTRGQQVTLSCSPISGHRSVSWYQQTPGQGLQFLFEYFSETQRNKGNFPGRFSGRQFSNSRSEMNVSTLELGDSALYLCASSGSQGGTEAFFGQGTRLTVV.